This TCR beta chain derives from a study of CD8 T cells in ankylosing spondylitis. A single record per CDR3 protein comes from TCRdb applying MiXCR to the 5' RACE reads. The sample holds about 190,000 distinct CDR3 sequences; around 13% are singletons and the top ten take approximately 11%. The ends were cut back, 4 bases at V and 3 bases at J, with 19 bases in the middle. This CDR3 spans 16 amino acids. Germline-derived CDR1 and CDR2 are SGHRS and YFSETQ. This clonotype was counted many times. This sequence joins TRBV5-1 and TRBJ1-1; D might be TRBD1 (5 bases). Sequenced sample: blood, either unsorted or a sorted T cell fraction (not recorded which). The receptor's source is a female donor with ankylosing spondylitis or in good health (not recorded which). For the CDR3, the DNA is TGCGCCAGCAGCAACTCCCTGCGGGGCCCCGACACTGAAGCTTTCTTT. Translation gives CASSNSLRGPDTEAFF.